A single sample gave rise to the 4 T cell receptor beta chains below, sequenced in a study of OX40 agonist ivuxolimab in advanced cancers. The table came from immunoSEQ multiplex PCR; TCRdb's copy has only in-frame clones and leaves some out. The table shows about 40,000 clones, with around 89% occurring only once. Here the sequenced sample was CD4+ or CD8+ T cells sorted from blood, taken in a trial of the OX40 agonist ivuxolimab. These receptors were obtained from an adult with an advanced solid tumor such as melanoma, head and neck, liver or kidney cancer.

The rearrangement joins TRBV4-1 to TRBJ2-1; 11 bases fit TRBD2. Germline V lookup: CDR1 MGHRA, CDR2 YSYEKL. This CDR3 has 17 amino acids. The trim removed 0 bases at V and 5 bases at J, leaving 6 bases unmatched. CDR3 nucleotides: TGCGCCAGCAGCCAAGACGGTAGCGGGAGGGGAGACAATGAGCAGTTCTTC. It is translated as CASSQDGSGRGDNEQFF.

This clone was picked up a small number of times. This chain joins TRBV5-4 and TRBJ1-5; 7 bases match TRBD1. The J segment lost 2 bases and the V segment lost 6 bases, leaving 8 bases of the junction unmatched. The CDR3 is 15 residues long. Germline loops: CDR1 SGHNT, CDR2 YYREEE (reference sequence). The CDR3 region has the DNA TGTGCCAGCACCCCGACAGGGAGGGGCAATCAGCCCCAGCATTTT. It yields the protein CASTPTGRGNQPQHF.

The rearrangement joins TRBV11-2 to TRBJ2-7; TRBD2 is a possible D gene (5 bases). The germline V gene encodes CDR1 SGHAT and CDR2 FQNNGV. The CDR3 has 12 amino acids. V lost 3 bases, J lost 7 bases, and 10 bases lay in between. CDR3 bases: TGTGCCAGCAGCTTTGGAGGTGCGGAGCAGTACTTC. This encodes CASSFGGAEQYF.

The chain employs TRBV7-9 and TRBJ1-2; TRBD1 is a possible D gene (5 bases). V was cut by 5 bases and J by 8 bases, with 9 bases left in between. Germline V gives CDR1 SEHNR, CDR2 FQNEAQ (reference sequence). The CDR3 length is 11 residues. CDR3 sequence: CASSEGQGYTF. CDR3 in DNA: TGTGCCAGCAGCGAGGGGCAGGGCTACACCTTC.